These 16 T cell receptor beta chains were all obtained from the same sample, sequenced in a study of blood T cell repertoires in COVID-19. Profiling relied on immunoSEQ multiplex PCR, and the TCRdb table lists in-frame clones only, not all of them. The sample holds a few hundred thousand clones, about 86% seen once. Source material: PBMCs or T cells enriched from blood (not recorded which). These receptor sequences come from a man in his thirties or forties with acute COVID-19.

The chain recombines TRBV3-1 (or the pseudogene TRBV3-2) with TRBJ1-1; D remains ambiguous. Trimming stripped 6 bases from V and 3 bases from J, with 8 bases between. In germline, CDR1 is LGHDT, CDR2 YNNKEL (reference sequence). The CDR3 is 12 residues long. CDR3 nucleotide sequence: TGTGCCAGCAGACAGTTGGACACTGAAGCTTTCTTT. This encodes CASRQLDTEAFF.

The genes are TRBV18 and TRBJ2-2, with D perhaps matching TRBD1 (5 bases). Germline V gene sequence: CDR1 KGHSH, CDR2 LQKENI. V lost 7 bases and J lost 4, with 16 bases in between. This CDR3 contains 15 residues. CDR3 loop: CASLKWGVGTGELFF. The CDR3 bases are TGTGCCAGCTTAAAGTGGGGCGTTGGCACCGGGGAGCTGTTTTTT.

The table lists this clone with a few counts. The chain has TRBV6-4 and TRBJ2-3, with 8 positions matching TRBD2. V lost 2 bases, J lost 2 bases, and 3 bases stayed unmatched. Germline V gene data show CDR1 as MRHNA and CDR2 as SNTAGT. The CDR3 has 15 amino acids. The CDR3 region is CASSDGTRDTDTQYF. The CDR3 region has the DNA TGTGCCAGCAGTGACGGGACTAGAGACACAGATACGCAGTATTTT.

The CDR3 DNA sequence: TGCGCCAGCAGCCAGGGACAGGGTCCACCCCTCCACTTT. Protein: CASSQGQGPPLHF. This chain connects TRBV4-3 to TRBJ1-6, with 9 bases aligning to TRBD1. Germline V CDR1 and CDR2: LGHNA, YSLEER. Trimming at V came to 3 bases and at J to 11 bases, leaving 2 bases not matched to a gene. CDR3 length: 13 amino acids.

The CDR3 here is CASSATSWIQYF. CDR3 sequence (DNA): TGTGCCAGCAGCGCCACTAGCTGGATACAGTATTTT. The chain links TRBV12-3 or TRBV12-4 to TRBJ2-3; perhaps TRBD2 as D (6 bases). This CDR3 region has 12 residues. The germline V and J ends were trimmed by 6 bases and 12 bases, with 16 bases remaining between them.

The chain carries TRBV30 and TRBJ1-1; possibly TRBD1 for D (6 bases). This CDR3 spans 14 amino acids. V lost 1 base to trimming and J lost 1 base, with 10 bases between them. CDR1 and CDR2 (germline): GTSNPN, SVGIG (reference sequence). Written as DNA, the CDR3 is TGTGCCTGGAGTGGGGGGCCGGGGAACACTGAAGCTTTCTTT. Translating it yields CAWSGGPGNTEAFF. The variable domain in full, with the rest retrieved from reference TRBV30 and TRBJ1-1, is SQTIHQWPATLVQPVGSPLSLECTVEGTSNPNLYWYRQAAGRGLQLLFYSVGIGQISSEVPQNLSASRPQDRQFILSSKKLLLSDSGFYLCAWSGGPGNTEAFFGQGTRLTVV.

This clone was seen just once. CDR3 bases: TGTGCCAGTAGTATAGTCGCGGGAAGCACAGATACGCAGTATTTT. Protein sequence: CASSIVAGSTDTQYF. The chain joins TRBV19 to TRBJ2-3, with D possibly being TRBD2 (6 bases). V lost 1 base to trimming and J lost 0 bases, with 8 bases between them. Germline CDR1 LNHDA, CDR2 SQIVND (reference sequence). The CDR3 covers 15 residues.

V is TRBV19 and J is TRBJ1-2, with 9 bases aligning to TRBD1. Germline V lookup: CDR1 LNHDA, CDR2 SQIVND (reference sequence). CDR3 length: 14 residues. J gave up 3 bases and V 3 bases, and 2 bases lay outside the gene matches. The CDR3 region has the DNA TGTGCCAGTAGTATGGGGACAGGGCACTATGGCTACACCTTC. This gives the protein CASSMGTGHYGYTF. Supplemented by reference TRBV19 and TRBJ1-2, the full variable domain reads DGGITQSPKYLFRKEGQNVTLSCEQNLNHDAMYWYRQDPGQGLRLIYYSQIVNDFQKGDIAEGYSVSREKKESFPLTVTSAQKNPTAFYLCASSMGTGHYGYTFGSGTRLTVV.

This clone has just one count. The chain employs TRBV7-9 and TRBJ1-2; possibly TRBD1 for D (5 bases). Germline V gene sequence: CDR1 SEHNR, CDR2 FQNEAQ (reference sequence). Trimming pared 5 bases from V and 5 bases from J, leaving 12 bases between. CDR3 size: 13 residues. CDR3 in DNA: TGTGCCAGCAGCCAGGGCCAGGGATATGGCTACACCTTC. Translating it yields CASSQGQGYGYTF.

The sample holds a few counts of this clone. The identical CDR3 is also encoded by other nucleotide sequences in the sample. The chain carries TRBV6-1 and TRBJ1-1; no firm D call. This CDR3 has 15 residues. CDR1 and CDR2 (germline): MNHNS, SASEGT. V was clipped by 3 bases and J by 1 base, with 12 bases between them. CDR3 coding DNA: TGTGCCAGCAGTGACCCTGGGAGGGCGAACACTGAAGCTTTCTTT. Amino acid sequence: CASSDPGRANTEAFF.

The chain links TRBV10-3 to TRBJ2-3, with TRBD2 matching 8 bases. The CDR3 has 12 amino acids. Germline CDR1 and CDR2: ENHRY and SYGVKD. V trimming: 10 bases; J trimming: 3 bases; junction bases outside the gene matches: 3. CDR3 residues: CATRGGTDTQYF. As DNA, the CDR3 is TGTGCCACCCGGGGGGGGACAGATACGCAGTATTTT.

The chain has TRBV29-1 and TRBJ1-2; a possible D gene is TRBD1 (6 bases). Germline-derived CDR1 and CDR2 are SQVTM and ANQGSEA. The CDR3 totals 15 residues. Trimming left V 2 bases short and J 4 bases short, with 17 bases between. The CDR3 is CSVESILGQTYGYTF. CDR3 bases: TGCAGCGTTGAATCGATCCTAGGACAGACCTATGGCTACACCTTC.

V is TRBV6-5 and J is TRBJ1-5, with 9 bases lining up with TRBD1. Germline V gives CDR1 MNHEY, CDR2 SVGAGI. This CDR3 has 14 amino acids. V lost 6 bases, J lost 4 bases, and 4 bases stayed unmatched. The CDR3 reads CASSIGTGNQPQHF. The CDR3 nucleotides are TGTGCCAGCAGCATCGGGACAGGGAATCAGCCCCAGCATTTT.

This clone appeared once. The chain recombines TRBV19 with TRBJ1-5, with 10 bases fitting TRBD1. Trimming at V came to 5 bases and at J to 1 base, leaving 8 bases not matched to a gene. CDR3 length: 17 amino acids. CDR1 LNHDA and CDR2 SQIVND come from the germline V gene (reference sequence). CDR3 bases: TGTGCCAGTAGTCCCCGGGACAGGGGAATAAGCAATCAGCCCCAGCATTTT. Amino acids: CASSPRDRGISNQPQHF.

The chain carries TRBV19 and TRBJ1-2; a possible D gene is TRBD1 (6 bases). The length of the CDR3 is 14 residues. CDR1 and CDR2 from the germline V gene are LNHDA and SQIVND (reference sequence). Trimming shortened V by 5 bases and J by 7 bases, and 17 bases separated the two germline ends. The CDR3 bases are TGTGCCAGTAGTCACCAGGGGAGTATTGGTGGCTACACCTTC. Protein product: CASSHQGSIGGYTF.

The CDR3 DNA reads TGTGCCAGCAGCTATGACACCCGCAACACTGAAGCTTTCTTT. This gives the protein CASSYDTRNTEAFF. The V and J genes are TRBV5-6 and TRBJ1-1; D is unresolved. The germline V gene has CDR1 SGHDT and CDR2 YYEEEE. The V end was cut by 3 bases, the J end by 2 bases, with 11 bases between. The CDR3 consists of 14 residues.